A selection of T cell receptor beta chains follows, all from one sample in a study of cytomegalovirus exposure and HLA in healthy donors. The data were produced by immunoSEQ multiplex PCR, yet TCRdb's version contains in-frame clones alone and is incomplete. Of around 100,000 clones in the sample, 85% to 95% were seen once. The sequenced material came from PBMCs. The receptors were sampled from a woman between 18 and 30 years old in good health and CMV-seronegative. The CDR3 runs from the conserved cysteine through the conserved F or W. A D gene is named only where the DNA matches it firmly.

d_gene: TRBD1
v_gene: TRBV7-8
CDR3aa: CASSLTDRGGTEAFF

d_gene: NA
v_gene: TRBV4-1
CDR3aa: CASSQDQKGAYEQYF

d_gene: TRBD1
v_gene: TRBV29-1
CDR3aa: CSVTGAPLYNEQFF

d_gene: NA
v_gene: TRBV11-2
CDR3aa: CASSLEASYEQYF

d_gene: TRBD1
v_gene: TRBV7-8
CDR3aa: CASSLTGGYSNQPQHF

d_gene: TRBD2
v_gene: TRBV5-1
CDR3aa: CASRPGLDGQETQYF

d_gene: NA
v_gene: TRBV2
CDR3aa: CASSEVRGSYGYTF

d_gene: TRBD1
v_gene: TRBV7-9
CDR3aa: CASSSNTGGERLYGYTF

d_gene: NA
v_gene: TRBV5-1
CDR3aa: CASSLTGTDTQYF

d_gene: NA
v_gene: TRBV27
CDR3aa: CASSLGGEVSYTF

d_gene: TRBD2
v_gene: TRBV6-5
CDR3aa: CASSYAGVVDTQYF

d_gene: TRBD2
v_gene: TRBV2
CDR3aa: CASIELAPYNEQFF

d_gene: TRBD2
v_gene: TRBV5-6
CDR3aa: CASSYGLANEQFF

d_gene: NA
v_gene: TRBV27
CDR3aa: CASSPSGFPYGYTF

d_gene: NA
v_gene: TRBV27
CDR3aa: CASSLGGGPYNSPLHF

d_gene: NA
v_gene: TRBV6-5
CDR3aa: CASSRSTGTEAFF

d_gene: NA
v_gene: TRBV9
CDR3aa: CASSESDSSVGYTF

d_gene: TRBD2
v_gene: TRBV18
CDR3aa: CASSSRTSGHSYNEQFF

d_gene: NA
v_gene: TRBV7-9
CDR3aa: CASSPKDLHVYNEQFF

d_gene: NA
v_gene: TRBV21-1
CDR3aa: CASSKNLQYNEQFF

d_gene: NA
v_gene: TRBV19
CDR3aa: CASSMGPVEYNEQFF

d_gene: TRBD1
v_gene: TRBV9
CDR3aa: CASSVAGTGGHGYTF

d_gene: NA
v_gene: TRBV27
CDR3aa: CASSFWGGEAFF

d_gene: TRBD2
v_gene: TRBV7-2
CDR3aa: CASSLALAGGTDTQYF

d_gene: NA
v_gene: TRBV9
CDR3aa: CASSVDVGSSYEQYF

d_gene: TRBD1
v_gene: TRBV7-6
CDR3aa: CASRGQGSPDTQYF

d_gene: NA
v_gene: TRBV5-4
CDR3aa: CASSLSVADNEQYF

d_gene: TRBD1
v_gene: TRBV27
CDR3aa: CASQQGGYTEAFF

d_gene: NA
v_gene: TRBV5-6
CDR3aa: CASSLGPGELFF

d_gene: NA
v_gene: TRBV19
CDR3aa: CASNKRNSYEQYF

d_gene: NA
v_gene: TRBV5-8
CDR3aa: CASSPPTGFNRGNTIYF

d_gene: NA
v_gene: TRBV6-4
CDR3aa: CASSEGATNEKLFF

d_gene: NA
v_gene: TRBV27
CDR3aa: CASSLSPGNYEQYF

d_gene: NA
v_gene: TRBV12-5
CDR3aa: CASGDMYF

d_gene: NA
v_gene: TRBV10-3
CDR3aa: CAINNGGDYGYTF

d_gene: NA
v_gene: TRBV7-9
CDR3aa: CASSLTPGSHYGYTF

d_gene: TRBD1
v_gene: TRBV11-2
CDR3aa: CASSSGTGGDGYTF